This T cell receptor (beta chain) was observed in a study of vaccination and CD4 T cells after COVID-19. Across the study: Convalescent patients, SARS-CoV-2 positive by nasal swab PCR, comprised about nine mild cases and one severe case. Blood was drawn a median roughly 66 days post second dose, range 14 to 241. Study-wide results and caveats: Relatively few convalescent patients were studied, without early post-infection timepoints.

As regards this clonotype: The target antigen is unknown.

Oncomine TCR Beta short-read sequencing was applied to DNA from cultured CD4+ T cells. The authors extracted genomic DNA from cultured CD4+ T cells. A single record per CDR3 protein comes from TCRdb applying MiXCR to the PCR reads. This table holds fewer than 25,000 distinct CDR3 sequences, about 50% found once. Treatment described: roughly 10-day PBMC culture with coronavirus spike peptide pools or control peptides (ViraFEST assay). Trimming left V 1 base short and J 1 base short, with 11 bases between. Germline assignment: CDR1 MNHNS and CDR2 SASEGT. This CDR3 spans 16 amino acids. The sequence was collected from a human donor who had recovered from COVID-19. Specimen: CD4+ T cells from blood, cultured in vitro. The chain is built from TRBV6-1 and TRBJ1-5; maybe TRBD1 (5 bases). The CDR3 region is CASSEEAGLSNQPQHF. Here the CDR3 DNA reads TGTGCCAGCAGTGAAGAGGCAGGGTTGAGCAATCAGCCCCAGCATTTT.